A selection of T cell receptor beta chains follows, all from one sample in a study of regulatory T cells in long-lasting Graves disease. Using its own MiXCR run on the multiplex PCR reads, TCRdb lists one record per CDR3 protein. The sample has 400,000 or so distinct CDR3 sequences; about 20% are singletons. The sequences come from peripheral blood mononuclear cells (PBMCs), collected when the disease was refractory, from a patient treated with antithyroid drugs. Every receptor here comes from a female donor with Graves disease. The CDR3 runs from the conserved cysteine through the conserved F or W. D genes are given only for firm matches. Clone sizes are given selectively: once, few, many, or a class where the clone is expanded.

v_gene	d_gene	abundance	j_gene	CDR3nt	CDR3aa
TRBV4-1	NA	NA	TRBJ1-2	TGCGCCAGCAGCCAAGATAGGGCAGGGGCCTATGGCTACACCTTC	CASSQDRAGAYGYTF
TRBV12-3/TRBV12-4	TRBD2	many	TRBJ2-7	TGTGCCAGCAGTTTGAGTAGCGGGCCCTCCTACGAGCAGTACTTC	CASSLSSGPSYEQYF
TRBV9	NA	few	TRBJ1-1	TGTGCCAGCAGCGTAGGGGTGGGGGACACTGAAGCTTTCTTT	CASSVGVGDTEAFF
TRBV30	NA	many	TRBJ1-6	TGTGCCTGGATACAGGGATTTCCACCCCTCCACTTT	CAWIQGFPPLHF
TRBV30	NA	NA	TRBJ1-5	TGTGCCTGGGCCCGGGGACTCGGTCAGCCCCAGCATTTT	CAWARGLGQPQHF
TRBV20-1	TRBD1	many	TRBJ2-5	TGCAGTGCTCCCCACAGGGGAACTTCGCAAGAGACCCAGTACTTC	CSAPHRGTSQETQYF
TRBV9	NA	NA	TRBJ2-5	TGTGCCAGCAGCCCGAGGGTTGGAGCGGGTAAAGAGACCCAGTACTTC	CASSPRVGAGKETQYF
TRBV29-1	NA	few	TRBJ2-2	TGCAGCGTGGCACCAACCAGTGCGGCAAGCCGGAACGGGGAGCTGTTTTTT	CSVAPTSAASRNGELFF
TRBV7-9	NA	few	TRBJ2-7	TGTGCCAGCGCTAGAGGGGGAGGGTACGAGCAGTACTTC	CASARGGGYEQYF
TRBV5-1	NA	few	TRBJ2-5	TGCGCCAGCAGGCCCCTCGTTCCGGAGACCCAGTACTTC	CASRPLVPETQYF
TRBV6-1	TRBD2	NA	TRBJ2-2	TGTGCCAGCAGCAGACCGGGACTAGCGGGACGCGGGGAGCTGTTTTTT	CASSRPGLAGRGELFF
TRBV6-1	NA	many	TRBJ1-2	TGTGCCAGCAGTCTGACCATTTCTAACTATGGCTACACCTTC	CASSLTISNYGYTF
TRBV28	NA	many	TRBJ2-7	TGTGCCAGCAGTTTATTGGGCACCTTCTACGAGCAGTACTTC	CASSLLGTFYEQYF
TRBV11-2	NA	many	TRBJ2-5	TGTGCCAGCAGCCCTTCCTGGAGAGAGACCCAGTACTTC	CASSPSWRETQYF
TRBV27	TRBD1	few	TRBJ1-1	TGTGCCAGCATGCCCTGGACAGGGATAAAGAACACTGAAGCTTTCTTT	CASMPWTGIKNTEAFF